Here is one T cell receptor beta chain with its context. The sample comes from a study of T cells in tuberculosis. Study in general: T cells were selected with CD1B tetramers loaded with glucose monomycolate. Study-level points and caveats: Some low-affinity tetramer-binding T cells may be absent from this sample.

Cells were sorted from thawed PBMC rested overnight and stained with GMM-loaded CD1B tetramer, viability dye and anti-CD3. CD1B tetramers were loaded with Rhodococcus equi-derived C32 glucose monomycolate. Before cryopreservation, the sorted PBMC lost their CD14-expressing monocytes. From each donor, 95,000 to 100,000 tetramer-negative cells were sorted. This CDR3 region has 14 residues. Trimming pared 3 bases from V and 2 bases from J, leaving 9 bases between. Germline CDR1 reads MGHRA; CDR2 reads YSYEKL. Sequencing used immunoSEQ multiplex PCR; TCRdb keeps in-frame clones, though not all of them. The sample includes 85,000 to 100,000 clones, roughly 93% of them seen just once.

The rearrangement uses TRBV4-1 and TRBJ2-3, with D perhaps TRBD1 (6 bases). Input material: CD1b-GMM tetramer-negative cells sorted from PBMCs. This receptor was identified in an adult woman with latent tuberculosis. For the CDR3, the DNA is TGCGCCAGCAGCCACGGACAGCTCACAGATACGCAGTATTTT. Translated, it gives CASSHGQLTDTQYF.